The 26 T cell receptor beta chains below all came from one sample that was sequenced in a study of shared clonotypes between healthy human individuals. Profiled with immunoSEQ multiplex PCR; TCRdb holds only in-frame clones, not every one. Here the sample spans roughly 2 million clones, nearly 97% being singletons. The material sequenced was naive CD4+ T cells sorted from blood. Regarding subset: CD45RA+ positively selected. The receptors were gathered from a man aged 18 to 30 in good health.

This chain connects TRBV5-1 to TRBJ2-7; D is ambiguous. The CDR3 extends over 15 amino acids. Trimming removed 4 bases at V and 1 base at J, with 15 bases between. Germline-derived CDR1 and CDR2 are SGHRS and YFSETQ. In DNA form, the CDR3 reads TGCGCCAGCAGCCCACTCTCGCAGTCATCCTACGAGCAGTACTTC. This gives the protein CASSPLSQSSYEQYF.

This clone was found once. Other DNA sequences in this specimen translate into the identical CDR3. The chain links TRBV5-1 to TRBJ2-3; D is uncertain. This CDR3 region has 15 residues. Trimming removed 0 bases at V and 1 base at J, with 9 bases between. The germline V gene has CDR1 SGHRS and CDR2 YFSETQ. CDR3 protein: CASSLEWLGTDTQYF. The CDR3 DNA reads as TGCGCCAGCAGCTTGGAATGGTTGGGCACAGATACGCAGTATTTT.

The genes are TRBV27 and TRBJ2-7; 11 bases map to TRBD2. CDR1 and CDR2 from the germline V gene are MNHEY and SMNVEV (reference sequence). V shed 6 bases, J shed 5 bases, and the junction held 3 bases outside the gene matches. The CDR3 is 13 residues long. The CDR3 bases are TGTGCCAGCAGGGGGACTAGCGGCCACGAGCAGTACTTC. This encodes CASRGTSGHEQYF.

This sequence joins TRBV28 and TRBJ2-7, with 9 bases aligning to TRBD1. Germline V gene data show CDR1 as MDHEN and CDR2 as SYDVKM. This CDR3 is built from 12 residues. V dropped 5 bases and J dropped 5; count of bases not matched to a gene: 1. The CDR3 DNA is TGTGCCAGCAGTGACAGGGGGGACGAGCAGTACTTC. It codes for CASSDRGDEQYF.

The chain has TRBV5-1 and TRBJ1-6; the D is unclear. V was cut by 0 bases and J by 10 bases, with 11 bases left in between. CDR3 size: 14 residues. Germline loops: CDR1 SGHRS, CDR2 YFSETQ. CDR3 nucleotides: TGCGCCAGCAGCTTGGGTGACAAGGCGTCACCCCTCCACTTT. Its protein is CASSLGDKASPLHF.

The chain has TRBV6-5 and TRBJ2-7; 8 nucleotides align to TRBD1. Germline lookup yields CDR1 MNHEY and CDR2 SVGAGI. The J segment lost 0 bases and the V segment lost 7 bases, leaving 5 bases of the junction unmatched. The CDR3 sequence is 14 residues long. CDR3 DNA sequence: TGTGCCAGCAATAGACAGGGGAGCTCCTACGAGCAGTACTTC. Residues: CASNRQGSSYEQYF.

This chain joins TRBV9 and TRBJ2-3, with 8 bases fitting TRBD2. This CDR3 is 17 amino acids long. Germline CDR1 reads SGDLS; CDR2 reads YYNGEE. V was pared by 5 bases and J by 6 bases, with 17 bases of the junction left unmatched. The CDR3 here is CASSPRGGLPSSDTQYF. CDR3 sequence (DNA): TGTGCCAGCAGTCCCCGGGGGGGGCTCCCATCATCCGATACGCAGTATTTT.

The rearrangement uses TRBV27 and TRBJ1-1; tentative D call: TRBD1 (5 bases). The germline CDR1 and CDR2 sequences are MNHEY and SMNVEV (reference sequence). The CDR3 length is 11 residues. V was clipped by 5 bases and J by 7 bases, with 8 bases between them. The DNA of the CDR3 is TGTGCCAGCAGTCCGACAGATGAAGCTTTCTTT. Its protein is CASSPTDEAFF.

The rearrangement joins TRBV6-4 to TRBJ1-2, with D uncertain. Germline assignment: CDR1 MRHNA and CDR2 SNTAGT. This CDR3 contains 13 residues. The germline V and J ends were trimmed by 0 bases and 7 bases, with 9 bases remaining between them. CDR3 protein: CASSDSRVGGYTF. CDR3 sequence (DNA): TGTGCCAGCAGTGACTCAAGGGTGGGTGGCTACACCTTC.

The chain links TRBV7-9 to TRBJ2-3; D assignment may be TRBD1 or TRBD2 (5 bases each). The CDR3 length is 16 residues. The germline gives CDR1 SEHNR, CDR2 FQNEAQ (reference sequence). Trimming shortened V by 3 bases and J by 3 bases, and 16 bases separated the two germline ends. The CDR3 is CASSLGTQVGTDTQYF. The CDR3 DNA sequence: TGTGCCAGCAGCTTGGGGACCCAGGTAGGGACAGATACGCAGTATTTT.

This clone was counted once. The chain carries TRBV7-9 and TRBJ1-6, with 8 bases fitting TRBD1. The V and J ends lost 5 bases and 9 bases, in that order; junction bases with no gene match: 6. CDR3 length equals 14 residues. CDR1 and CDR2 from the germline V gene are SEHNR and FQNEAQ (reference sequence). The CDR3: CASSPTGDFSPLHF. CDR3 nucleotides: TGTGCCAGCAGCCCGACAGGGGATTTTTCACCCCTCCACTTT.

The chain couples TRBV20-1 to TRBJ2-2; D not certain. The CDR3 has 11 residues. Germline CDR1 reads DFQATT; CDR2 reads SNEGSKA (reference sequence). Trimming removed 3 bases from V and 6 bases from J, with 5 bases in between. DNA of the CDR3: TGCAGTGCTAGTTCTCCCGGGGAGCTGTTTTTT. Amino acids: CSASSPGELFF.

The chain uses TRBV6-5 and TRBJ1-2, with 11 bases aligning to TRBD1. The germline V gene has CDR1 MNHEY and CDR2 SVGAGI. CDR3 length equals 12 residues. With 9 bases clipped from V and 5 bases from J, the junction kept 2 bases outside the gene matches. CDR3 sequence (DNA): TGTGCCAGTTGGGACAGGGGGTATGGCTACACCTTC. Translation: CASWDRGYGYTF.

This clone was observed once. Other DNA sequences of this sample code for an identical CDR3. V is TRBV2 and J is TRBJ1-1; no clear D. CDR1 and CDR2 (germline): SNHLY, FYNNEI. The CDR3 runs 14 residues. Between the trimmed V and J ends, which lost 3 bases and 1 base, there was a span of 9 bases. Here the CDR3 reads CASSDTVPNTEAFF. The CDR3 DNA reads as TGTGCCAGCAGTGATACGGTACCGAACACTGAAGCTTTCTTT.

The gene calls are TRBV5-1 and TRBJ2-7; D remains unclear. Germline V lookup: CDR1 SGHRS, CDR2 YFSETQ. The CDR3 spans 15 residues. V gave up 4 bases and J gave up 3 bases, with 17 bases separating them. CDR3 sequence: CASSRPNGPDYEQYF. The CDR3 DNA sequence: TGCGCCAGCAGCCGACCGAACGGGCCAGACTACGAGCAGTACTTC.

The rearrangement joins TRBV9 to TRBJ2-7; D might be TRBD2 (5 bases). The CDR3 sequence is 15 residues long. Germline CDR1 is SGDLS and CDR2 is YYNGEE. Trimming took off 4 bases at V and 0 bases at J, with 14 bases between the two ends. CDR3 region: CASSLDSGSSYEQYF. The CDR3 DNA follows: TGTGCCAGCAGCTTGGACTCGGGAAGCTCCTACGAGCAGTACTTC.

The chain is built from TRBV4-1 and TRBJ2-5, with 15 nucleotides matching TRBD2. This CDR3 spans 19 amino acids. Germline values: CDR1 MGHRA, CDR2 YSYEKL. Germline trimming cut 0 bases from V and 2 bases from J; bases unmatched to any gene: 7. CDR3 coding DNA: TGCGCCAGCAGCCAAGAAGTGGGACTAGCGGGAGGTGAGCAAGAGACCCAGTACTTC. It translates to CASSQEVGLAGGEQETQYF.

The gene calls are TRBV7-2 and TRBJ1-5; 9 bases align to TRBD1. The CDR3 is made up of 17 amino acids. J was trimmed by 0 bases and V by 1 base; bases with no gene match: 4. Germline V gives CDR1 SGHTA, CDR2 FQGNSA. CDR3 in amino acids: CASSLVGTGYSNQPQHF. The CDR3 bases are TGTGCCAGCAGCTTAGTAGGGACAGGGTATAGCAATCAGCCCCAGCATTTT.

The J gene is TRBJ2-6, the V gene TRBV5-6; D unresolved. V was pared by 4 bases and J by 5 bases, with 16 bases between. The germline V gene encodes CDR1 SGHDT and CDR2 YYEEEE. The CDR3 totals 16 residues. CDR3 residues: CASSPTLTDRANVLTF. DNA for the CDR3: TGTGCCAGCAGCCCTACCCTTACTGACAGGGCCAACGTCCTGACTTTC.

This clone was found once. V and J are TRBV27 and TRBJ1-1, with D unclear. V was trimmed by 2 bases and J by 7 bases, leaving 8 bases between them. The germline CDR1 and CDR2 sequences are MNHEY and SMNVEV (reference sequence). This CDR3 spans 12 amino acids. The CDR3 nucleotides are TGTGCCAGCAGTTTAAAGTCGGGTGAAGCTTTCTTT. Translated: CASSLKSGEAFF.

The chain recombines TRBV5-1 with TRBJ2-6; perhaps TRBD1 as D (6 bases). The germline CDR1 and CDR2 sequences are SGHRS and YFSETQ. This CDR3 spans 18 amino acids. The V end was cut by 3 bases, the J end by 0 bases, with 16 bases between. The DNA of the CDR3 is TGCGCCAGCAGCTCCCGGGACACGCTTAGCTCTGGGGCCAACGTCCTGACTTTC. It codes for CASSSRDTLSSGANVLTF.

The chain uses TRBV19 and TRBJ2-1; maybe TRBD2 (5 bases). Germline V CDR1 and CDR2: LNHDA, SQIVND (reference sequence). CDR3 length: 15 amino acids. V was clipped by 3 bases and J by 6 bases, with 15 bases between them. The CDR3, as DNA: TGTGCCAGTAGTATTACAAGCGGCAGTGTCAATGAGCAGTTCTTC. Its protein is CASSITSGSVNEQFF. Together with reference TRBV19 and TRBJ2-1, the CDR3 gives the full variable domain: DGGITQSPKYLFRKEGQNVTLSCEQNLNHDAMYWYRQDPGQGLRLIYYSQIVNDFQKGDIAEGYSVSREKKESFPLTVTSAQKNPTAFYLCASSITSGSVNEQFFGPGTRLTVL.

This clone appeared a single time. Other nucleotide sequences in the sample specify the same CDR3. The genes are TRBV18 and TRBJ1-5; D gene ambiguous. CDR3 length: 14 residues. From germline, CDR1 is KGHSH and CDR2 LQKENI. Trimming took 2 bases from V and 2 from J, leaving 7 bases between them. For the CDR3, the DNA is TGTGCCAGCTCACCATCAAGCGGCAATCAGCCCCAGCATTTT. This gives the protein CASSPSSGNQPQHF. The complete variable domain, with remaining parts taken from reference TRBV18 and TRBJ1-5, reads NAGVMQNPRHLVRRRGQEARLRCSPMKGHSHVYWYRQLPEEGLKFMVYLQKENIIDESGMPKERFSAEFPKEGPSILRIQQVVRGDSAAYFCASSPSSGNQPQHFGDGTRLSIL.

The V gene is TRBV4-2, the J gene TRBJ1-1; 9 bases agree with TRBD1. Germline V lookup: CDR1 LGHNA, CDR2 YNFKEQ. The CDR3 contains 15 residues. Trimming at V came to 0 bases and at J to 5 bases, leaving 4 bases not matched to a gene. The CDR3, as DNA: TGTGCCAGCAGCCAAGAAGGACAGGGGAAGACTGAAGCTTTCTTT. Encoded protein: CASSQEGQGKTEAFF.

The V call is TRBV11-2, the J call TRBJ2-1, with 8 bases identical to TRBD2. Per germline, CDR1 SGHAT and CDR2 FQNNGV. V shed 5 bases, J shed 3 bases, and the junction held 6 bases outside the gene matches. The CDR3 loop spans 15 amino acids. CDR3 DNA sequence: TGTGCCAGCAGCCCTAGCCTAGCGGGCTACAATGAGCAGTTCTTC. This gives the protein CASSPSLAGYNEQFF.

V is TRBV18 and J is TRBJ2-1; 11 nucleotides align to TRBD2. This CDR3 contains 17 residues. Germline V CDR1 and CDR2: KGHSH, LQKENI. Trimming took 3 bases from V and 6 from J; bases not matched to a gene: 10. CDR3 nucleotides: TGTGCCAGCTCACCGTCAACTAGCGGGAGTCTAGTCAATGAGCAGTTCTTC. Amino acids: CASSPSTSGSLVNEQFF.